This T cell receptor (beta chain) appears in the sequencing data of a study of CD8+ T cells in alopecia areata. Following extraction, RNA underwent reverse transcription to cDNA, which served as the sequencing template. Using immunoSEQ multiplex PCR, the repertoire was profiled, and TCRdb retains in-frame clones only, with some absent. Of 80,000 to 95,000 clones listed, roughly 40% are singletons. This clone was recorded a few times. The treatment is: oral pan-JAK inhibitor, 5-10 mg twice daily. This specimen consisted of CD8+ T cells sorted from blood, obtained at week 24, from a patient treated with tofacitinib. This receptor was obtained from a human donor with alopecia areata.

The CDR3 region has the DNA TGTGCCAGCAGCGGGACAGGGGCTAATGAAAAACTGTTTTTT. Protein sequence: CASSGTGANEKLFF. The rearrangement uses TRBV9 and TRBJ1-4; TRBD1 agrees at 9 bases. Germline V CDR1 and CDR2: SGDLS, YYNGEE. The CDR3 loop spans 14 amino acids. Trimming cost V 3 bases and J 3 bases; bases outside gene matches: 0.